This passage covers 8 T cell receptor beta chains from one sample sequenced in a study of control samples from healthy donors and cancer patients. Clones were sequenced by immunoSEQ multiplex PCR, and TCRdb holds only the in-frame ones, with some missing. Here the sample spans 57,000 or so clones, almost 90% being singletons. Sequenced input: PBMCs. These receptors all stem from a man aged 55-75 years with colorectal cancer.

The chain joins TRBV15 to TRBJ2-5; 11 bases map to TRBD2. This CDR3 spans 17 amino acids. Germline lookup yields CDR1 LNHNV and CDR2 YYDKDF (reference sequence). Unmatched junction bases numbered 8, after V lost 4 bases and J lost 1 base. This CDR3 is CATSNTWLAGGQETQYF. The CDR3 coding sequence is TGTGCCACCAGCAATACATGGCTAGCGGGGGGCCAAGAGACCCAGTACTTC.

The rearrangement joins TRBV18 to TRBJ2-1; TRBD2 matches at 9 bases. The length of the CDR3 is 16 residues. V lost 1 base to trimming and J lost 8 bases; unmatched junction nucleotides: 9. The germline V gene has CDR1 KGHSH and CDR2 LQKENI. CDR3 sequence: CASSPRGAGGPYEQFF. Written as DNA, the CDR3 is TGTGCCAGCTCACCACGCGGGGCGGGGGGGCCTTATGAGCAGTTCTTC.

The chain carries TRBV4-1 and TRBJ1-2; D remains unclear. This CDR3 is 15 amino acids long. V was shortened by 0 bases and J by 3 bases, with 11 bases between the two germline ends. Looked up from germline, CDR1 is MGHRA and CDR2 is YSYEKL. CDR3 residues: CASSQELGWDYGYTF. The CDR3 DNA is TGCGCCAGCAGCCAAGAACTGGGTTGGGACTATGGCTACACCTTC.

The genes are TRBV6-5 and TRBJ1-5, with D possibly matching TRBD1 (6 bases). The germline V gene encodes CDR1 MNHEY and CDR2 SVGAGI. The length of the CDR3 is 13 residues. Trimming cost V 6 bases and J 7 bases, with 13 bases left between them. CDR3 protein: CASSTGIMQPQHF. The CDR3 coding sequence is TGTGCCAGCAGCACAGGGATCATGCAGCCCCAGCATTTT.

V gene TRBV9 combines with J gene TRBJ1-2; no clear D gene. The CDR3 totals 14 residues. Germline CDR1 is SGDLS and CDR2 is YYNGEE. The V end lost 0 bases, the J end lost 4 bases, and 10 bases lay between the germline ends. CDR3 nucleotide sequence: TGTGCCAGCAGCGTAGAGGGCAGCTTCTATGGCTACACCTTC. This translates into CASSVEGSFYGYTF. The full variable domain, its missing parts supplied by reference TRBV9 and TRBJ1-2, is DSGVTQTPKHLITATGQRVTLRCSPRSGDLSVYWYQQSLDQGLQFLIQYYNGEERAKGNILERFSAQQFPDLHSELNLSSLELGDSALYFCASSVEGSFYGYTFGSGTRLTVV.

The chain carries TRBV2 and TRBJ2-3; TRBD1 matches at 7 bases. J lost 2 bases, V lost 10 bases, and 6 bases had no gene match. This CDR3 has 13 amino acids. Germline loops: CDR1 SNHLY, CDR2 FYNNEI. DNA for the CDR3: TGTGCCACCCGGACAGGCCCCACAGATACGCAGTATTTT. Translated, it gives CATRTGPTDTQYF.

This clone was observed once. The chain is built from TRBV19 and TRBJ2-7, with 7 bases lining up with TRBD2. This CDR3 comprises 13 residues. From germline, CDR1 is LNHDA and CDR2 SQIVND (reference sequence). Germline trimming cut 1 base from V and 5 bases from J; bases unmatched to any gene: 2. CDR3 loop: CASSIGLADEQYF. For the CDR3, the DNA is TGTGCCAGTAGTATAGGGCTAGCGGACGAGCAGTACTTC.

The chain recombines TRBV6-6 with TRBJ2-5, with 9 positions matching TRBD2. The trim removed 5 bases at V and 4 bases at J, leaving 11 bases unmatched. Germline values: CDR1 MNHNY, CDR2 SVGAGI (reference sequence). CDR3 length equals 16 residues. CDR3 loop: CASSNGGTSSRETQYF. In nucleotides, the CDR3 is TGTGCCAGCAGTAACGGAGGGACTAGCTCCCGAGAGACCCAGTACTTC.